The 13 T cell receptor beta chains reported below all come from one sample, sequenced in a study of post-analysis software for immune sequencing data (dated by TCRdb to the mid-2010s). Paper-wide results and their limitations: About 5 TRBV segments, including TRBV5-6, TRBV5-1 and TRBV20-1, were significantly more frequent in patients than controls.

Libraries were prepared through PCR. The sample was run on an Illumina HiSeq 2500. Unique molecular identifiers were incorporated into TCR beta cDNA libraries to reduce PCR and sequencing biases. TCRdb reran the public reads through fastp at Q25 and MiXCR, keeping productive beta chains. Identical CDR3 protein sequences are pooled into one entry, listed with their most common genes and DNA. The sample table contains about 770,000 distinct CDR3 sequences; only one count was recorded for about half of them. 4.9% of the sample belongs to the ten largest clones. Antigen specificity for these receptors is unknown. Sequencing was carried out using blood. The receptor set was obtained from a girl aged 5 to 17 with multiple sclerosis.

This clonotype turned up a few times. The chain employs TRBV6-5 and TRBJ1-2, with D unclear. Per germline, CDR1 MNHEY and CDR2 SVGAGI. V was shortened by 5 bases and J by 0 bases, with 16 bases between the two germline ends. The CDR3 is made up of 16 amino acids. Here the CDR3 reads CASSNPGASTNYGYTF. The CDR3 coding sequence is TGTGCCAGCAGTAATCCGGGAGCCTCAACTAACTATGGCTACACCTTC.

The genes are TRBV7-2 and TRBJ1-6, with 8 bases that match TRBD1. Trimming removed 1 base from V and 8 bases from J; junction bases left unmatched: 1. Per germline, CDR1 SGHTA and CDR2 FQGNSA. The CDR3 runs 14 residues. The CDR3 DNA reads TGTGCCAGCAGCTTAGGGGGACAGGATTCACCCCTCCACTTT. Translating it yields CASSLGGQDSPLHF.

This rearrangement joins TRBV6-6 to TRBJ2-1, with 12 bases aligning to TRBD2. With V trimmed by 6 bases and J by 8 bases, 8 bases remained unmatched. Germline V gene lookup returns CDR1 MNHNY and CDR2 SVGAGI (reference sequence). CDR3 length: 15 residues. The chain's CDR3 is CASRVLAGGLHEQFF. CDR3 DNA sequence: TGTGCCAGCAGGGTCCTAGCGGGAGGGCTCCATGAGCAGTTCTTC.

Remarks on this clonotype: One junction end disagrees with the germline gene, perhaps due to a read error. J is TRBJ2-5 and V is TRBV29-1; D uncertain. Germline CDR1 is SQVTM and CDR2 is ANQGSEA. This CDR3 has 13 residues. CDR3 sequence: CSVDLGYQEAQYF. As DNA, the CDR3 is TGCAGCGTTGATCTGGGGTACCAAGAGGCCCAGTACTTC.

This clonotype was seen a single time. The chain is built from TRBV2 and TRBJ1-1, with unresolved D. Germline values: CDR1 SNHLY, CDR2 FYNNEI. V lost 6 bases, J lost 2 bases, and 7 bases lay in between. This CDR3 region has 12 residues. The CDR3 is CASRQQNTEAFF. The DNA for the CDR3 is TGTGCCAGCAGACAGCAAAACACTGAAGCTTTCTTT.

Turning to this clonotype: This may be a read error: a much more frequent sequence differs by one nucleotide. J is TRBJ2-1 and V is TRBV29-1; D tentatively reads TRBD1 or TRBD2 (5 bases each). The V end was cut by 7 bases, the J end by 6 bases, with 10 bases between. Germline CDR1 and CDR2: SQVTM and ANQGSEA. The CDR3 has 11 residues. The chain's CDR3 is CSGGRFNEQFF. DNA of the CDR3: TGCAGCGGGGGGAGATTCAATGAGCAGTTCTTC.

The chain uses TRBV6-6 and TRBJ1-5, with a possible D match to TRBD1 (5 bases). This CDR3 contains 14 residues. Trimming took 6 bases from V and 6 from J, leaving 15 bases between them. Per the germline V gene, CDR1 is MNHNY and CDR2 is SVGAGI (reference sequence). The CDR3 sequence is CASSRGLEGQPQHF. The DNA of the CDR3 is TGTGCCAGCAGCCGGGGACTAGAAGGTCAGCCCCAGCATTTT.

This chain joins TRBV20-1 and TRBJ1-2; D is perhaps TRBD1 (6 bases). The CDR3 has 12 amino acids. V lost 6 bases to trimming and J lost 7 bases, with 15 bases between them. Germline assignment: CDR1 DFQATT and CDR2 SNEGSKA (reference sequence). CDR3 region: CSALQGNRGYTF. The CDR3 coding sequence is TGCAGTGCCCTTCAGGGGAATCGTGGCTACACCTTC.

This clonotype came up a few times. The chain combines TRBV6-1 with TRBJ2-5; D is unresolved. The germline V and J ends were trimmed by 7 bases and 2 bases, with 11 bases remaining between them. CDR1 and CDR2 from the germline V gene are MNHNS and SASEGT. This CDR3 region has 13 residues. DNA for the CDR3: TGTGCCAGCACCAAGTGGATACAAGAGACCCAGTACTTC. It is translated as CASTKWIQETQYF.

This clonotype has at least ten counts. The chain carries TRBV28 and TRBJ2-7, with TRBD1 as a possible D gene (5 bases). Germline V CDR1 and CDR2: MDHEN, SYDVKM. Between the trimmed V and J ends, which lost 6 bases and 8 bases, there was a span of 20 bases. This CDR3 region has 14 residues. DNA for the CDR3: TGTGCCAGCAGCCCTCCCGTTGGCCAGGGCCAGCAGTACTTC. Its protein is CASSPPVGQGQQYF.

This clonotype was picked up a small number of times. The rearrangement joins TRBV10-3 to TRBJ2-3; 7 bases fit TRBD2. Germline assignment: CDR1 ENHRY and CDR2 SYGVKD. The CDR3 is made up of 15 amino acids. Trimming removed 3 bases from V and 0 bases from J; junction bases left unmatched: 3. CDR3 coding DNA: TGTGCCATCAGTGAACTAGCGCGTAGCACAGATACGCAGTATTTT. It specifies CAISELARSTDTQYF.

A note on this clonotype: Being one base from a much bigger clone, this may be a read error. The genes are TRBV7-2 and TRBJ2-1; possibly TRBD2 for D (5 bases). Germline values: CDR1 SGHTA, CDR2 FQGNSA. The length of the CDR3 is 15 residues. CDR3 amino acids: CASSLRISANNGQFF. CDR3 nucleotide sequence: TGTGCCAGCAGCTTAAGGATTAGCGCGAACAATGGGCAGTTCTTC.

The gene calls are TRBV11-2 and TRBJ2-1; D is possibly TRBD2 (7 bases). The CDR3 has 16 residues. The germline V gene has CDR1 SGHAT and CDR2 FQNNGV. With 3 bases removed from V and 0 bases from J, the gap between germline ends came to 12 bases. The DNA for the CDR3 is TGTGCCAGCAGCTTTCGGGGGGCGGGCTCCTACAATGAGCAGTTCTTC. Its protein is CASSFRGAGSYNEQFF. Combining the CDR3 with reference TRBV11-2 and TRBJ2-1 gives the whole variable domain EAGVAQSPRYKIIEKRQSVAFWCNPISGHATLYWYQQILGQGPKLLIQFQNNGVVDDSQLPKDRFSAERLKGVDSTLKIQPAKLEDSAVYLCASSFRGAGSYNEQFFGPGTRLTVL.